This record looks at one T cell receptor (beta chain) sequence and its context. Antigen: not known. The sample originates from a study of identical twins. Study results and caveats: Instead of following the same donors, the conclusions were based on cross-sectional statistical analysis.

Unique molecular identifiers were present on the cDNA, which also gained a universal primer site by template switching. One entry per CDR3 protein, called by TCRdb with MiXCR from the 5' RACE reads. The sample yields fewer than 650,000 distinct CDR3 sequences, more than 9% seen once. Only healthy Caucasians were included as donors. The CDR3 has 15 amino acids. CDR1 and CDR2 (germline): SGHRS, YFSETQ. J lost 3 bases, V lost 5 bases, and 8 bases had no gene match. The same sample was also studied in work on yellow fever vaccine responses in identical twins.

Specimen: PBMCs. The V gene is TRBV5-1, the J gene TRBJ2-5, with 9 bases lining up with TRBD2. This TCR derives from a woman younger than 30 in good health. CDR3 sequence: CASRALERGEETQYF. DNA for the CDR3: TGCGCCAGCAGGGCCTTAGAGCGGGGGGAAGAGACCCAGTACTTC.